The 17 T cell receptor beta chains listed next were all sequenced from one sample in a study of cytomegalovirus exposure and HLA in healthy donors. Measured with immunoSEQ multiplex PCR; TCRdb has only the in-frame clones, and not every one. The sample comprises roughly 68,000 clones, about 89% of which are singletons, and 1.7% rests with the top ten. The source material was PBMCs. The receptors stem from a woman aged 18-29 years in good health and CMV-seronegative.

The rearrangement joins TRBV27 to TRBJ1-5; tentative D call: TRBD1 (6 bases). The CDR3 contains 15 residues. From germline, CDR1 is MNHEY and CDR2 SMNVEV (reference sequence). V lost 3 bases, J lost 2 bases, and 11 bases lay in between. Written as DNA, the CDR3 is TGTGCCAGCAGTTTCTCCAGGGGTGGCAATCAGCCCCAGCATTTT. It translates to CASSFSRGGNQPQHF.

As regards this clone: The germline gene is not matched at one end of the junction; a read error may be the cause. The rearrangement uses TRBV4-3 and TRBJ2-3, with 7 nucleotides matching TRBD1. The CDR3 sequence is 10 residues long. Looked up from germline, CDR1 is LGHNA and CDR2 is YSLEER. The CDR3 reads CASSQDRRIF. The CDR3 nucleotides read TGCGCCAGCAGCCAGGACAGGCGTATTTTT.

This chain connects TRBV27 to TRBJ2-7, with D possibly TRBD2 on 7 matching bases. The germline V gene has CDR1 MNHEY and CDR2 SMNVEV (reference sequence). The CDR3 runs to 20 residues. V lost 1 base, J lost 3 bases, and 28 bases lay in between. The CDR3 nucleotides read TGTGCCAGCAGTTTATGGGGACCGGTGTGGGGGGGGCGCTTGGGCTACGAGCAGTACTTC. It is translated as CASSLWGPVWGGRLGYEQYF.

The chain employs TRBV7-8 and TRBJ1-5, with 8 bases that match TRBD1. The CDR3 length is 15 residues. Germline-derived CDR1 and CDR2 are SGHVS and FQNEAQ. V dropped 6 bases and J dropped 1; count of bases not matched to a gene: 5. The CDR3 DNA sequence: TGTGCCAGCAGTCGGACAGGGACAAGCAATCAGCCCCAGCATTTT. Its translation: CASSRTGTSNQPQHF.

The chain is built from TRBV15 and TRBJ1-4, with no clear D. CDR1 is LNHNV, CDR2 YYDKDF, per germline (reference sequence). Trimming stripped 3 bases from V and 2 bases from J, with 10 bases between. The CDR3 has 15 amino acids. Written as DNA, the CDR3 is TGTGCCACCAGCAGTAGTCGGTCGACTAATGAAAAACTGTTTTTT. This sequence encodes CATSSSRSTNEKLFF. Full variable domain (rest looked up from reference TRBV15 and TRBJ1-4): DAMVIQNPRYQVTQFGKPVTLSCSQTLNHNVMYWYQQKSSQAPKLLFHYYDKDFNNEADTPDNFQSRRPNTSFCFLDIRSPGLGDTAMYLCATSSSRSTNEKLFFGSGTQLSVL.

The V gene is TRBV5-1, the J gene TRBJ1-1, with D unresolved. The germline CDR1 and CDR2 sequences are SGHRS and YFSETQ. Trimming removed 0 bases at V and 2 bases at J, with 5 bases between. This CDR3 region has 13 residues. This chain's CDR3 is CASSLGGNTEAFF. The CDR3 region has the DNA TGCGCCAGCAGCTTGGGAGGAAACACTGAAGCTTTCTTT.

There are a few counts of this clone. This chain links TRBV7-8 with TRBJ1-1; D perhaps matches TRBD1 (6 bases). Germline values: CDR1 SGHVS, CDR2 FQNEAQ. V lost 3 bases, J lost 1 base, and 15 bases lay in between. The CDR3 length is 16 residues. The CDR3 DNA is TGTGCCAGCAGCTTCGACGCCTGGACAGAGAACACTGAAGCTTTCTTT. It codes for CASSFDAWTENTEAFF.

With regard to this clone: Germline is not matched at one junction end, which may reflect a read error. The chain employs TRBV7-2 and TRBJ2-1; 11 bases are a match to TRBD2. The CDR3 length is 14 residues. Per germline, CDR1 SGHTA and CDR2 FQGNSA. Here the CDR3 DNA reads TGTGCCAACAGCCCCAGGACTAGCGGGAATGAGCAGTTCTTC. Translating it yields CANSPRTSGNEQFF.

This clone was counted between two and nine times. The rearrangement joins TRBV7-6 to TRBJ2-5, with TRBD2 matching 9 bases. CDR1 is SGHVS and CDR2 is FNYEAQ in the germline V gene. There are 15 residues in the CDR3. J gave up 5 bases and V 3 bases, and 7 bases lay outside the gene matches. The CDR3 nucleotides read TGTGCCAGCAGCTTCTCCGGGACTAGCTCCGAGACCCAGTACTTC. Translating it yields CASSFSGTSSETQYF. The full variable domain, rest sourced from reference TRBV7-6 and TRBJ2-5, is GAGVSQSPRYKVTKRGQDVALRCDPISGHVSLYWYRQALGQGPEFLTYFNYEAQQDKSGLPNDRFSAERPEGSISTLTIQRTEQRDSAMYRCASSFSGTSSETQYFGPGTRLLVL.

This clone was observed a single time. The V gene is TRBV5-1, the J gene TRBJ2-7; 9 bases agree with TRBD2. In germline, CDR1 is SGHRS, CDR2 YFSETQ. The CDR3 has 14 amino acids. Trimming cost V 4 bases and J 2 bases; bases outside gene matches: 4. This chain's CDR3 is CASSSRGGAYEQYF. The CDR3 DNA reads TGCGCCAGCAGCAGTCGCGGGGGGGCCTACGAGCAGTACTTC.

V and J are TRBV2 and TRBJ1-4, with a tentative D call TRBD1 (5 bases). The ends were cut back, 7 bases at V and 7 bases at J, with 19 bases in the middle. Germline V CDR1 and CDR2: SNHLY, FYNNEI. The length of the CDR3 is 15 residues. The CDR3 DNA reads TGTGCCAGCACTTATCCAGGGTTTTCTATTGAAAAACTGTTTTTT. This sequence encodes CASTYPGFSIEKLFF.

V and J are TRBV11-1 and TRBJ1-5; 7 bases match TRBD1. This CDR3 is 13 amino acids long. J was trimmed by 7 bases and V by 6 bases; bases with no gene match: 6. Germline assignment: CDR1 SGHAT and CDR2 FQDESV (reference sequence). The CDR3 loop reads CASSRDREQPQHF. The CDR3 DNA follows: TGTGCCAGCAGTCGTGACAGGGAACAGCCCCAGCATTTT.

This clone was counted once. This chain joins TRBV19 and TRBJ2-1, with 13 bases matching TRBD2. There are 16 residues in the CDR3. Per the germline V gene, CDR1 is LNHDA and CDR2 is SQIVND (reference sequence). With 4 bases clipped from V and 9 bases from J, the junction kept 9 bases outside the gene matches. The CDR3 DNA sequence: TGTGCCAGTAGTACGCGGACTAGCGGGAGCGCGGCTGAGCAGTTCTTC. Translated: CASSTRTSGSAAEQFF.

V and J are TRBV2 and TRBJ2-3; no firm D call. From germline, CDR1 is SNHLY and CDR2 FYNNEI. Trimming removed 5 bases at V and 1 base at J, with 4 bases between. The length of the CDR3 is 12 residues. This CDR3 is CASSSGTDTQYF. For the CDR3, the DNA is TGTGCCAGCAGTAGCGGCACAGATACGCAGTATTTT.

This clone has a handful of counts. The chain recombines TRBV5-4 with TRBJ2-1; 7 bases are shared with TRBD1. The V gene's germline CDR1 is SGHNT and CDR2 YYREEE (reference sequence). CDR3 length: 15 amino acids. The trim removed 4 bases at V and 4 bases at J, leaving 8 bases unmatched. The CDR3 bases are TGTGCCAGCAGCACCCCCGGGACAGTTTACAATGAGCAGTTCTTC. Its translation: CASSTPGTVYNEQFF.

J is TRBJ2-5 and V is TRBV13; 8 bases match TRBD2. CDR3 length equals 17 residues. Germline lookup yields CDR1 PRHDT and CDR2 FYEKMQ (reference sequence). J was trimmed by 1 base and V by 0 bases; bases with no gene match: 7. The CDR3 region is CASSLGSAGGGQETQYF. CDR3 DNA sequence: TGTGCCAGCAGCTTAGGTAGTGCGGGGGGAGGCCAAGAGACCCAGTACTTC.

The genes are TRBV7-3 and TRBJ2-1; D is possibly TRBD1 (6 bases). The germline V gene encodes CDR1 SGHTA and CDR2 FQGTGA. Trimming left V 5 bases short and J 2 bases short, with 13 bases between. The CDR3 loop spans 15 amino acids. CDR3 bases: TGTGCCAGCAGCCCGGACAGCGACGCCTACAATGAGCAGTTCTTC. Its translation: CASSPDSDAYNEQFF.